This T cell receptor (beta chain) was sequenced during a study of blood T cell repertoires in COVID-19. The wider study: The United States, Italy and Spain were the sources of the acute and convalescent COVID-19 samples. PBMCs, B-cell-depleted T cells, or T cells were the source of the cDNA or gDNA that made up the material.

CDR3 length: 15 residues. Germline V gives CDR1 MDHEN, CDR2 SYDVKM. The J segment lost 1 base and the V segment lost 6 bases, leaving 6 bases of the junction unmatched. Per the authors' pipeline: From reference gene primer amplification, estimates of nucleated cell counts were derived. Profiled with immunoSEQ multiplex PCR; TCRdb holds only in-frame clones, not every one. That table gives V, J and clone size, and the DNA gave D and trimming. Here the sample spans fewer than 130,000 clones, around 89% being singletons. V is TRBV28 and J is TRBJ2-3, with 8 bases aligning to TRBD2. The TCR sequence derives from a woman in her forties or fifties with acute or convalescent COVID-19. Sequencing was carried out using peripheral blood. CDR3 in amino acids: CASSSGREGTDTQYF. The DNA for the CDR3 is TGTGCCAGCAGCTCGGGGCGGGAGGGCACAGATACGCAGTATTTT. The full variable domain, its missing parts supplied by reference TRBV28 and TRBJ2-3, is DVKVTQSSRYLVKRTGEKVFLECVQDMDHENMFWYRQDPGLGLRLIYFSYDVKMKEKGDIPEGYSVSREKKERFSLILESASTNQTSMYLCASSSGREGTDTQYFGPGTRLTVL.